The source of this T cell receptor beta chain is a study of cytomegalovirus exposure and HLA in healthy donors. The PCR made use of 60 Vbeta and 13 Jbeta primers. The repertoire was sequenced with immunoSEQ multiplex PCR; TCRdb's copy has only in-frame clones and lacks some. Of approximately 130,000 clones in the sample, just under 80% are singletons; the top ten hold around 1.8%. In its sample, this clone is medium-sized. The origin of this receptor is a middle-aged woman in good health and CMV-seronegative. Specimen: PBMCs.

The CDR3 DNA is TGTGCCAGCAGTCTTGGAGCTGAGGCCAACGTCCTGACTTTC. This encodes CASSLGAEANVLTF. The chain carries TRBV2 and TRBJ2-6; D remains ambiguous. Trimming left V 5 bases short and J 6 bases short, with 11 bases between. Per the germline V gene, CDR1 is SNHLY and CDR2 is FYNNEI. The CDR3 runs to 14 residues.